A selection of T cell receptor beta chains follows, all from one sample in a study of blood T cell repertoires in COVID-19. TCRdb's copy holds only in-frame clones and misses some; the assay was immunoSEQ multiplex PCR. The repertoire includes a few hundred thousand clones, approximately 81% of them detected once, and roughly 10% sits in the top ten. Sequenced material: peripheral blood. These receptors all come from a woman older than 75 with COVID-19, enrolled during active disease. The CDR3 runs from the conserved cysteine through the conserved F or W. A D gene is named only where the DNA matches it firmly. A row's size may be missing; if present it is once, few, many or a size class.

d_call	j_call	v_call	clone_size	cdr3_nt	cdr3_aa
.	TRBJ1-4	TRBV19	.	TGTGCCAGTAATCGGGGACTGGTTAATGAAAAACTGTTTTTT	CASNRGLVNEKLFF
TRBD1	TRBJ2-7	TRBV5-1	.	TGCGCCAGCGGACCCGGGACAGACCCCTACGAGCAGTACTTC	CASGPGTDPYEQYF
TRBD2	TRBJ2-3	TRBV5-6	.	TGTGCCAGCAGCTTGGCTCTAGCGGGGGCAGATACGCAGTATTTT	CASSLALAGADTQYF
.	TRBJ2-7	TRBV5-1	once	TGCGCCAGCAGACAGGCCTCCTACGAGCAGTACTTC	CASRQASYEQYF
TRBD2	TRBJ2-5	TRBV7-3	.	TGTGCCTGCTGCTTTAGGGGATTTGGGCGGGGGAGGCAAGAGACCCAGTACTTC	CACCFRGFGRGRQETQYF
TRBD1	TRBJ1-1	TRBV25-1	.	TGTGCCAGCAGTCATGGACAGGGGGCTGAAGCTTTCTTT	CASSHGQGAEAFF
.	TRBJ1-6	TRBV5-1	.	TGCGCCAGCGCGCCCACGGGGGATTCACCCCTCCACTTT	CASAPTGDSPLHF
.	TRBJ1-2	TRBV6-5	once	TGTGCCAGCAGTTATTCCGCAGTATCAAGAAGCTATGGCTACACCTTC	CASSYSAVSRSYGYTF
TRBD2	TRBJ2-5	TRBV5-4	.	TGTGCCAGCAGCCCTCAGCGGGGGGAACAAGAGACCCAGTACTTC	CASSPQRGEQETQYF
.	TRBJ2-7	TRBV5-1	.	TGCGCCAGCAGCGTAGCTGGGGCGACCTACGAGCAGTACTTC	CASSVAGATYEQYF
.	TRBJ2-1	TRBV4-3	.	TGCGCCAGCAGCCAAGACCCGGGGGTTTACAATGAGCAGTTCTTC	CASSQDPGVYNEQFF
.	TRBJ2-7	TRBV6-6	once	TGTGCCAGCAGTTACTCGCAGGAAGTCGAGCAGTACTTC	CASSYSQEVEQYF
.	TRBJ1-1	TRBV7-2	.	TGTGCCAGCAGCTTAATCCCCCAGGGTAACACTGAAGCTTTCTTT	CASSLIPQGNTEAFF
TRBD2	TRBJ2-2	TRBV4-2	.	TGTGCCAGCAGCCAATTGACTAGCGACACCGGGGAGCTGTTTTTT	CASSQLTSDTGELFF
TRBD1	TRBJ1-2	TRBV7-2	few	TGTGCCAGCAGCTCGGGACAGGCCACCAGAAGTGGCTACACCTTC	CASSSGQATRSGYTF
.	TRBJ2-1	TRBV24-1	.	TGTGCCACCAGTTGGGTGGGGAGCTCCTACAATGAGCAGTTCTTC	CATSWVGSSYNEQFF
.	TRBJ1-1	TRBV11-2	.	TGTGCCAGCAGCTTAGTAGGACAGTTTTTGAACACTGAAGCTTTCTTT	CASSLVGQFLNTEAFF
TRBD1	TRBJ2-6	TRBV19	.	TGTGCCAGTAGTGAACTGCTCCGGGACAGGGACTCTGGGGCCAACGTCCTGACTTTC	CASSELLRDRDSGANVLTF
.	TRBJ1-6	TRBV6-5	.	TGTGCCAGCAGTCTCAGGGATCCCTATAATTCACCCCTCCACTTT	CASSLRDPYNSPLHF
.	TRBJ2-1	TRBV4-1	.	TGCGCCAGCAGCCAAGAGTCAGGGGCGAAGGCAAATGAGCAGTTCTTC	CASSQESGAKANEQFF
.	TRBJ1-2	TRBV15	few	TGTGCCACCAGCAGAGGGTTCGAGGGCGTCATCTATGGCTACACCTTC	CATSRGFEGVIYGYTF
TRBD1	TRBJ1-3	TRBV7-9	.	TGTGCCAGCAGCGGACCCGGGACAGACTCTGGAAACACCATATATTTT	CASSGPGTDSGNTIYF
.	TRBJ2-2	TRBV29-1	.	TGCAGCGTCCGGGACTCCACATCGAACACCGGGGAGCTGTTTTTT	CSVRDSTSNTGELFF
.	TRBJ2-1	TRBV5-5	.	TGTGCCAGCAGCCCCGGACAGTTATACAATGAGCAGTTCTTC	CASSPGQLYNEQFF
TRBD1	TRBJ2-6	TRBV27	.	TGTGCCAGCAGGGGGACAGGGGGAACCCGTTCTGGGGCCAACGTCCTGACTTTC	CASRGTGGTRSGANVLTF
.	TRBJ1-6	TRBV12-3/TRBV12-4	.	TGTGCCAGCAGTTCGGGTGTAAATTCACCCCTCCACTTT	CASSSGVNSPLHF
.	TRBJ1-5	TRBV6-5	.	TGTGCCAGCAGCGAGGGACTGGGTCAGCCCCAGCATTTT	CASSEGLGQPQHF
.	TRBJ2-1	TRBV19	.	TGTGCCAGTAGCCCGTTAGGAGCGGGTACGATAGGTTACAATGAGCAGTTCTTC	CASSPLGAGTIGYNEQFF
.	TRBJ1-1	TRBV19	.	TGTGCCAGTAGTATGCGTGAGATGAACACTGAAGCTTTCTTT	CASSMREMNTEAFF
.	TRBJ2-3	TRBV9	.	TGTGCCAGCAGCGAGCAGGGGTCAGATACGCAGTATTTT	CASSEQGSDTQYF